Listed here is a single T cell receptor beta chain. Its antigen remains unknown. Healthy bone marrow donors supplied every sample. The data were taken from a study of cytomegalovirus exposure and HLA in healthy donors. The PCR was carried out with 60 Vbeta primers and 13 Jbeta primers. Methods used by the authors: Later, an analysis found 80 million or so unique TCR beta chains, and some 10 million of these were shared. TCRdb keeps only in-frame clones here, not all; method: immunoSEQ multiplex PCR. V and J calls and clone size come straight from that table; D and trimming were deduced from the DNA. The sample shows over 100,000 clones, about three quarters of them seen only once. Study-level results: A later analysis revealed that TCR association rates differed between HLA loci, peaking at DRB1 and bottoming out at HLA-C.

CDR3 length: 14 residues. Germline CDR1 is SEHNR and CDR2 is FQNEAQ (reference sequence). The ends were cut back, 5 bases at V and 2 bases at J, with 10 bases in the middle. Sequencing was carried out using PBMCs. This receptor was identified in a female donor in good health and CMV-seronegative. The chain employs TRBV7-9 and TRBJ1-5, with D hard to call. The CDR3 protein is CASSQGGRNQPQHF. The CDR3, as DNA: TGTGCCAGCAGCCAAGGCGGGCGCAATCAGCCCCAGCATTTT.